This T cell receptor (beta chain) was observed in a study of OX40 agonist ivuxolimab in advanced cancers. About the study: A male proportion of just over 80% was recorded, with mean age approximately 57 years and range roughly 23 to 90.

In this sample, this clone turned up a few times. CDR3 size: 18 residues. V lost 6 bases to trimming and J lost 6 bases; unmatched junction nucleotides: 21. The assay was immunoSEQ multiplex PCR, and TCRdb's table has in-frame clones only and misses some. The table includes 75,000 to 95,000 clones, about 92% detected once. This TCR came from an adult with an advanced solid tumor such as melanoma, head and neck, liver or kidney cancer. V and J are TRBV23-1 and TRBJ2-3, with 7 bases matching TRBD1. TRBV23-1 is designated an ORF whose function remains uncertain. Sequenced material: CD4+ or CD8+ T cells sorted from blood, taken in a trial of the OX40 agonist ivuxolimab. The CDR3: CASSRALYRGWGWDTQYF. For the CDR3, the DNA is TGCGCCAGCAGCCGCGCCCTTTACAGGGGCTGGGGGTGGGATACGCAGTATTTT.